The clone carrying this T cell receptor beta chain has a count of ten or more. The target antigen is unknown. The sample comes from a study of spatial heterogeneity in lung cancer. The V gene lost 3 bases and the J gene lost 4 bases, with 13 bases spanning the gap. The CDR3 contains 13 residues. Germline lookup yields CDR1 DFQATT and CDR2 SNEGSKA (reference sequence). Notes on the study in general: Blood showed ubiquitous tumor TCRs more often at resection than at routine follow-up.

Specified time point: sample taken at primary tumor resection. Whole RNA from tumor, nontumor lung or frozen PBMC was sequenced unsorted. The donors comprised approximately 72 untreated early-stage non-small cell lung cancer patients. Every cDNA TCR molecule received its own unique molecular identifier. MiXCR, run by TCRdb on the 5' RACE reads, gives a single entry per CDR3 protein. The data show approximately 52,000 distinct CDR3 sequences, under 6% seen once. This TCR was sampled from a male donor with early-stage non-small cell lung cancer. Source: PBMCs, taken at surgery. The rearrangement joins TRBV20-1 to TRBJ2-7; unclear D gene. CDR3 sequence (DNA): TGCAGTGCTAGGAAAGCGTCGGCGTACGAGCAGTACTTC. Protein: CSARKASAYEQYF.